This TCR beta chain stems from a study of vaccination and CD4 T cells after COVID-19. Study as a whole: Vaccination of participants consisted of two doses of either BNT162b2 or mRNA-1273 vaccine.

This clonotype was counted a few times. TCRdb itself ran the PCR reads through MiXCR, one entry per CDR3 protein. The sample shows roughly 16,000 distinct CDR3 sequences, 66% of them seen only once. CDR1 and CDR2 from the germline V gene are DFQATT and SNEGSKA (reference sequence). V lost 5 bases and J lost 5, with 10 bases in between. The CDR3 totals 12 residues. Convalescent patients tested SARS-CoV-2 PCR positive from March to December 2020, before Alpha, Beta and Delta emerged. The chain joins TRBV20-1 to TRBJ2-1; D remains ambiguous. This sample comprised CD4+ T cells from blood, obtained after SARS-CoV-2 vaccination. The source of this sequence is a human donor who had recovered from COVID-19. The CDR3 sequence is CSALPNDNEQFF. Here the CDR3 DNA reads TGCAGTGCTCTCCCCAACGACAATGAGCAGTTCTTC.